This record looks at one T cell receptor (beta chain) sequence and its context. Antigen unknown. This entry comes from a study of naive and memory T cell subsets. Germline values: CDR1 SQVTM, CDR2 ANQGSEA. V was pared by 3 bases and J by 6 bases, with 11 bases of the junction left unmatched. This CDR3 spans 15 amino acids. CMV status came from CD4+ T cell IFNgamma after overnight CMV lysate stimulation of fresh PBMCs. Findings and limits, study-wide: Clonotypes are single alpha or beta chains, not paired receptors. Expression changes during T cell differentiation may affect RNA-based TCR counts. Especially in CD8 cells, naive repertoires contained a few larger clonotypes, possibly CD45RA-re-expressing memory cells.

Two oligonucleotides, mixed equimolar, formed the beta constant-region primer covering TRBC1 and TRBC2. Four rounds of PCR amplified the ligated cDNA using nested alpha and beta constant-region primers plus SP2. In TCRdb, the UMI-ligation and nested PCR reads were re-called with MiXCR into one record per CDR3 protein. The data hold about 90,000 distinct CDR3 sequences, with approximately 10% observed a single time. The sequencing input was naive CD4+ T cells from blood. This rearrangement joins TRBV29-1 to TRBJ1-2, with 9 bases aligning to TRBD1. The clonotype originates from a human donor in good health. DNA for the CDR3: TGCAGCGTTGAGAAACTCCGGGACAGGGCCGATGGCTACACCTTC. Translating gives CSVEKLRDRADGYTF.